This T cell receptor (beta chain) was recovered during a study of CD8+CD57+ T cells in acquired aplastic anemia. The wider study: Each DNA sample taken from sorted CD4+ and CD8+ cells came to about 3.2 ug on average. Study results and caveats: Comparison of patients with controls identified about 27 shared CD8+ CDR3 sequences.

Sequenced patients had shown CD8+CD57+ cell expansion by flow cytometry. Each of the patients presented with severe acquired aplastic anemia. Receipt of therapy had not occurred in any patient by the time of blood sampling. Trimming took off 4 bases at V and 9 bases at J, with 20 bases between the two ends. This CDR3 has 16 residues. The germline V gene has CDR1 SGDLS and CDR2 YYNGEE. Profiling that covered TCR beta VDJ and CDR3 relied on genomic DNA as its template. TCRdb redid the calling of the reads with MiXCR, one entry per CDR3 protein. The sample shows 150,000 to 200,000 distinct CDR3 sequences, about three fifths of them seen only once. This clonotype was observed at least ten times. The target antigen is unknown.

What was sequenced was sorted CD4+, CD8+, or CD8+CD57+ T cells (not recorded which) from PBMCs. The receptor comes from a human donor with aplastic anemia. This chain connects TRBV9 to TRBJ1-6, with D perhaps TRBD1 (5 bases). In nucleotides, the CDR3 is TGTGCCAGCAGCCCCTCGGGGGGAGGTTTAGTTTCACCCCTCCACTTT. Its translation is CASSPSGGGLVSPLHF.